What follows are 12 T cell receptor beta chains derived from one specimen sequenced in a study of T cells in Graves' hyperthyroidism and ophthalmopathy. The TCR beta CDR3 regions underwent amplification using RNA transcripts as the source. In the first-round RT-PCR of the TCR CDR3, the HTBI primer set was used. TCRdb passed the multiplex PCR reads through MiXCR, listing each CDR3 protein once. The profile shows around 300,000 distinct CDR3 sequences, roughly 13% of them singletons. The sample taken for sequencing was blood. Receptors were obtained from a woman between 40 and 55 years old with Graves' hyperthyroidism.

This clonotype was seen at least ten times. CDR3 region: CATQEVDQPQHF. In DNA, the CDR3 is TGTGCCACACAGGAGGTGGATCAGCCCCAGCATTTT. The V call is TRBV24-1, the J call TRBJ1-5, with D perhaps TRBD1 (5 bases). This CDR3 comprises 12 residues. The V gene's germline CDR1 is KGHDR and CDR2 SFDVKD. Trimming pared 10 bases from V and 5 bases from J, leaving 11 bases between.

A word on this clonotype: One junction end does not reproduce the germline sequence, and a read error may be involved. The chain is built from TRBV7-7 and TRBJ1-1; D gene ambiguous. Germline V lookup: CDR1 SSHAT, CDR2 FNYEAQ (reference sequence). This CDR3 contains 12 residues. The CDR3 DNA is TGTGCTAGCAGCCCCCTTGGCAGAGAAGCTTTCTTT. It is translated as CASSPLGREAFF. Full variable domain (remainder filled in from reference TRBV7-7 and TRBJ1-1): GAGVSQSPRYKVTKRGQDVTLRCDPISSHATLYWYQQALGQGPEFLTYFNYEAQPDKSGLPSDRFSAERPEGSISTLTIQRTEQRDSAMYRCASSPLGREAFFGQGTRLTVV.

In this sample, this clonotype turned up many times. This chain joins TRBV2 and TRBJ1-5; D is unclear. The CDR3 consists of 14 residues. Germline CDR1 reads SNHLY; CDR2 reads FYNNEI. V lost 8 bases to trimming and J lost 0 bases, with 11 bases between them. CDR3 DNA sequence: TGTGCCAGCCAACCCCTGGATAGCAATCAGCCCCAGCATTTT. Translating gives CASQPLDSNQPQHF.

This clonotype was observed a few times. This rearrangement joins TRBV30 to TRBJ2-6; 9 bases map to TRBD1. V shed 7 bases and J 2 bases; nucleotides not matched to a gene: 6. Germline V CDR1 and CDR2: GTSNPN, SVGIG (reference sequence). This CDR3 region has 15 residues. This chain's CDR3 is CALGTGTPGANVLTF. The CDR3 nucleotides read TGTGCCTTGGGGACAGGGACCCCTGGGGCCAACGTCCTGACTTTC.

The rearrangement joins TRBV3-1 to TRBJ2-3, with TRBD2 matching over 10 bases. This CDR3 spans 18 amino acids. Trimming cost V 0 bases and J 4 bases; bases outside gene matches: 10. Germline CDR1 reads LGHDT; CDR2 reads YNNKEL (reference sequence). CDR3 sequence (DNA): TGTGCCAGCAGCCAAGATGAAACCCTAGCGGGAGCGGCAGATACGCAGTATTTT. Encoded protein: CASSQDETLAGAADTQYF.

This clonotype was recorded at least ten times. The gene calls are TRBV4-1 and TRBJ2-1, with D uncertain. CDR3 length: 16 residues. V was pared by 1 base and J by 0 bases, with 10 bases between. Per the germline V gene, CDR1 is MGHRA and CDR2 is YSYEKL. In DNA, the CDR3 is TGCGCCAGCAGCCAAGCGGATTTATTCTCCTACAATGAGCAGTTCTTC. It encodes CASSQADLFSYNEQFF.

As concerns this clonotype: A much larger clone lies one base from this, so it may be a read error. The chain combines TRBV27 with TRBJ2-5; D is ambiguous. Germline V gene data show CDR1 as MNHEY and CDR2 as SMNVEV (reference sequence). CDR3 size: 15 residues. CDR3 sequence (DNA): TGTGCCAGCAGTTTATATCGTAGCTTTGGAGAGACCCGGTACTTC. This translates into CASSLYRSFGETRYF.

This chain connects TRBV6-4 to TRBJ2-7; perhaps TRBD1 as D (5 bases). CDR1 and CDR2 (germline): MRHNA, SNTAGT. The CDR3 has 14 amino acids. The germline V and J ends were trimmed by 6 bases and 2 bases, with 14 bases remaining between them. The CDR3: CASRAGQGAYEQYF. As DNA, the CDR3 is TGTGCCAGCAGAGCAGGGCAGGGCGCCTACGAGCAGTACTTC.

The table lists this clonotype with many counts. J is TRBJ2-7 and V is TRBV29-1; TRBD1 matches 10 bases. V gave up 5 bases and J gave up 3 bases; unmatched junction bases: 10. The CDR3 length is 15 residues. Germline V gene lookup returns CDR1 SQVTM and CDR2 ANQGSEA. The CDR3 DNA follows: TGCAGCGTTTGGGAGCGGGACAGGGGATACTACGAGCAGTACTTC. Protein: CSVWERDRGYYEQYF.

A few counts support this clonotype. This chain connects TRBV18 to TRBJ2-1; the D gene is possibly TRBD1 (5 bases). Germline V gene lookup returns CDR1 KGHSH and CDR2 LQKENI. The ends were cut back, 4 bases at V and 7 bases at J, with 8 bases in the middle. The CDR3 length is 12 residues. The CDR3 nucleotides are TGTGCCAGCTCACTCCCAGGGAATGAGCAGTTCTTC. It translates to CASSLPGNEQFF.

This clonotype came up many times. This rearrangement joins TRBV7-9 to TRBJ2-5; a weak D match, TRBD2 (7 bases). The CDR3 is 17 residues long. The germline V and J ends were trimmed by 5 bases and 2 bases, with 21 bases remaining between them. The V gene's germline CDR1 is SEHNR and CDR2 FQNEAQ (reference sequence). The CDR3 spells CASSQPGGGTQQETQYF. As DNA, the CDR3 is TGTGCCAGCAGCCAGCCGGGGGGTGGGACACAACAAGAGACCCAGTACTTC.

This clonotype appeared many times. The chain links TRBV29-1 to TRBJ1-2, with D hard to call. The CDR3 consists of 10 residues. V lost 7 bases and J 8 bases, leaving 11 bases between the germline ends. The germline V gene encodes CDR1 SQVTM and CDR2 ANQGSEA. The CDR3 protein is CSASKDGYTF. CDR3 bases: TGCAGCGCTTCAAAGGACGGCTACACCTTC.